This T cell receptor (beta chain) was sequenced during a study of T cell repertoires in ileal Crohn's disease. TCRdb keeps only in-frame clones here, not all; method: immunoSEQ multiplex PCR. This table holds about 8,400 clones, approximately 80% found once. Germline CDR1 reads SGHTA; CDR2 reads FQGNSA. CDR3 size: 16 residues. The ends lost 5 bases at V and 0 bases at J; junction bases unmatched: 7. The chain links TRBV7-2 to TRBJ2-3; 8 nucleotides line up with TRBD2. Sequencing used ileal tissue. The receptor was isolated from an adult with Crohn's disease. The CDR3 is CASSRTSGASTDTQYF. CDR3 sequence (DNA): TGTGCCAGCAGCCGTACTAGCGGTGCTAGCACAGATACGCAGTATTTT.